The 29 T cell receptor beta chains presented below share a single source sample, sequenced in a study of control samples from healthy donors and cancer patients. Method: immunoSEQ multiplex PCR; TCRdb's copy keeps in-frame clones and lacks some. The top ten clones hold about 5% of a sample with 70,000 to 90,000 clones, about 94% of them seen once. The sample was blood. The receptors originated from a young woman in good health.

The chain is built from TRBV5-6 and TRBJ2-4; 7 bases line up with TRBD2. The ends lost 5 bases at V and 5 bases at J; junction bases unmatched: 7. Germline assignment: CDR1 SGHDT and CDR2 YYEEEE. This CDR3 comprises 14 residues. DNA for the CDR3: TGTGCCAGCAGTCGGGGGGAAGAGGAAAACATTCAGTACTTC. Its translation is CASSRGEEENIQYF.

The chain carries TRBV2 and TRBJ2-7; D is possibly TRBD2 (5 bases). Germline CDR1 reads SNHLY; CDR2 reads FYNNEI. CDR3 length: 13 residues. The ends were cut back, 4 bases at V and 1 base at J, with 8 bases in the middle. CDR3 sequence: CASSAPGSYEQYF. CDR3 DNA sequence: TGTGCCAGCAGTGCTCCGGGATCCTACGAGCAGTACTTC.

The rearrangement uses TRBV2 and TRBJ2-7, with 9 positions matching TRBD1. This CDR3 has 14 residues. The germline gives CDR1 SNHLY, CDR2 FYNNEI. The ends lost 5 bases at V and 3 bases at J; junction bases unmatched: 5. The CDR3 region is CASSRTGVVYEQYF. The CDR3 DNA sequence: TGTGCCAGCAGTCGGACAGGGGTGGTCTACGAGCAGTACTTC. Based on the CDR3 plus reference TRBV2 and TRBJ2-7, the full variable domain is EPEVTQTPSHQVTQMGQEVILRCVPISNHLYFYWYRQILGQKVEFLVSFYNNEISEKSEIFDDQFSVERPDGSNFTLKIRSTKLEDSAMYFCASSRTGVVYEQYFGPGTRLTVT.

The rearrangement uses TRBV5-5 and TRBJ2-4; either TRBD1 or TRBD2 may supply D (5 bases each). This CDR3 comprises 14 residues. Germline V gene lookup returns CDR1 SGHKS and CDR2 YYEKEE (reference sequence). Trimming stripped 4 bases from V and 7 bases from J, with 15 bases between. CDR3 region: CASSSRDHGNIQYF. The CDR3 nucleotides are TGTGCCAGCAGCAGCAGGGACCATGGGAACATTCAGTACTTC.

V usage is TRBV29-1 and J usage is TRBJ2-7; possible D gene TRBD2, 6 bases. CDR1 and CDR2 from the germline V gene are SQVTM and ANQGSEA. With 2 bases removed from V and 3 bases from J, the gap between germline ends came to 8 bases. The CDR3 consists of 12 residues. The CDR3 protein is CSVESGVYEQYF. The CDR3 DNA reads as TGCAGCGTTGAATCGGGAGTCTACGAGCAGTACTTC.

The chain recombines TRBV28 with TRBJ1-1; D ambiguous. This CDR3 is 12 amino acids long. V lost 3 bases to trimming and J lost 2 bases, with 4 bases between them. Germline-derived CDR1 and CDR2 are MDHEN and SYDVKM. The CDR3 coding sequence is TGTGCCAGCAGTTTCGGCAACACTGAAGCTTTCTTT. This translates into CASSFGNTEAFF.

CDR3 nucleotides: TGTGCCAGCAGCCAAGATCTTTTGGAGACCCAGTACTTC. This encodes CASSQDLLETQYF. The chain combines TRBV14 with TRBJ2-5; D is uncertain. CDR1 and CDR2 from the germline V gene are SGHDN and FVKESK. This CDR3 comprises 13 residues. V lost 0 bases to trimming and J lost 5 bases, with 7 bases between them.

The V call is TRBV28, the J call TRBJ2-3; 10 bases map to TRBD1. This CDR3 is built from 15 residues. Trimming at V came to 6 bases and at J to 3 bases, leaving 6 bases not matched to a gene. Germline CDR1 MDHEN, CDR2 SYDVKM. CDR3 residues: CASRAGTGETDTQYF. The CDR3 region has the DNA TGTGCCAGCAGGGCTGGGACAGGGGAGACAGATACGCAGTATTTT.

V is TRBV23-1 and J is TRBJ2-5; the D is unclear. TRBV23-1 is flagged as an ORF with uncertain function. CDR3 length equals 13 residues. V was pared by 3 bases and J by 0 bases, with 5 bases between. In nucleotides, the CDR3 is TGCGCCAGCAGTCAGGCCGACCAAGAGACCCAGTACTTC. This sequence encodes CASSQADQETQYF.

The genes are TRBV6-2 or TRBV6-3 and TRBJ2-3; D is perhaps TRBD1 (5 bases). The CDR3 consists of 13 residues. V lost 6 bases and J lost 3, with 10 bases in between. The germline V gene encodes CDR1 MNHEY and CDR2 SVGEGT. The CDR3 bases are TGTGCCAGCAGCTGGCAGGGAACAGATACGCAGTATTTT. As protein: CASSWQGTDTQYF.

The chain uses TRBV6-2 or TRBV6-3 and TRBJ2-7; tentatively, D is TRBD2 (6 bases). The CDR3 is 18 amino acids. Looked up from germline, CDR1 is MNHEY and CDR2 is SVGEGT. Deletions cut 2 bases from V and 2 bases from J, with 22 bases between. CDR3 loop: CASSYGPSGVAAPYEQYF. Written as DNA, the CDR3 is TGTGCCAGCAGTTACGGACCCTCGGGCGTAGCGGCCCCCTACGAGCAGTACTTC.

This clone was seen a single time. V gene TRBV4-1 combines with J gene TRBJ2-1; TRBD1 or TRBD2 may be the D gene (5 bases each). The CDR3 covers 17 residues. Trimming left V 4 bases short and J 0 bases short, with 16 bases between. Looked up from germline, CDR1 is MGHRA and CDR2 is YSYEKL. The CDR3: CASSPAPGPDSYNEQFF. The CDR3 coding sequence is TGCGCCAGCAGCCCGGCACCGGGACCCGACTCCTACAATGAGCAGTTCTTC.

The chain carries TRBV28 and TRBJ2-2; TRBD1 or TRBD2 may be the D gene (6 bases each). Germline assignment: CDR1 MDHEN and CDR2 SYDVKM. The CDR3 is made up of 16 amino acids. Trimming removed 4 bases from V and 6 bases from J, with 18 bases in between. As DNA, the CDR3 is TGTGCCAGCAGTTGGGGGGCTGGGGGGCAGCCCGGGGAGCTGTTTTTT. This codes for CASSWGAGGQPGELFF.

J is TRBJ1-5 and V is TRBV5-6; no clear D gene. Germline lookup yields CDR1 SGHDT and CDR2 YYEEEE. This CDR3 comprises 13 residues. V lost 1 base, J lost 3 bases, and 5 bases lay in between. Here the CDR3 reads CASSLQPNQPQHF. The CDR3, as DNA: TGTGCCAGCAGCTTGCAACCCAATCAGCCCCAGCATTTT.

The chain uses TRBV27 and TRBJ1-2; D unclear. CDR3 length equals 14 residues. The V gene lost 8 bases and the J gene lost 0 bases, with 13 bases spanning the gap. Germline assignment: CDR1 MNHEY and CDR2 SMNVEV (reference sequence). CDR3 nucleotides: TGTGCCAGCTCGGATGCGCCCACTAACTATGGCTACACCTTC. Translation: CASSDAPTNYGYTF.

The rearrangement uses TRBV6-6 and TRBJ1-5; tentatively, D is TRBD1 (5 bases). Per the germline V gene, CDR1 is MNHNY and CDR2 is SVGAGI (reference sequence). The CDR3 has 14 amino acids. Trimming shortened V by 5 bases and J by 4 bases, and 12 bases separated the two germline ends. The DNA of the CDR3 is TGTGCCAGCAGTAATCAGGGAGGGAATCAGCCCCAGCATTTT. Translating gives CASSNQGGNQPQHF.

This sequence joins TRBV5-3 and TRBJ2-1, with TRBD1 as a possible D gene (5 bases). TRBV5-3 is classed as an ORF, of uncertain function. This CDR3 is 15 amino acids long. V was cut by 4 bases and J by 8 bases, with 19 bases left in between. In DNA form, the CDR3 reads TGTGCCAGAAGCCCTAATAAGGGGAACCGCGATGAGCAGTTCTTC. It specifies CARSPNKGNRDEQFF.

This chain joins TRBV19 and TRBJ1-6, with 7 bases identical to TRBD1. This CDR3 comprises 15 residues. The V segment lost 5 bases and the J segment 7 bases; nucleotides outside the gene matches: 8. Germline CDR1 is LNHDA and CDR2 is SQIVND (reference sequence). CDR3: CASSLQGDSNSPLHF. In DNA, the CDR3 is TGTGCCAGTAGTTTGCAGGGGGATTCCAATTCACCCCTCCACTTT.

This rearrangement joins TRBV6-6 to TRBJ2-7; possibly TRBD1 or TRBD2 for D (5 bases each). The germline gives CDR1 MNHNY, CDR2 SVGAGI (reference sequence). The CDR3 runs 15 residues. With 6 bases removed from V and 3 bases from J, the gap between germline ends came to 18 bases. In DNA form, the CDR3 reads TGTGCCAGCAGCCCCGGGGCTAGATTCCTCTACGAGCAGTACTTC. Translation gives CASSPGARFLYEQYF.

The chain joins TRBV11-2 to TRBJ1-3; D is undetermined. Trimming took 5 bases from V and 12 from J, leaving 14 bases between them. Germline V lookup: CDR1 SGHAT, CDR2 FQNNGV. The CDR3 has 12 amino acids. CDR3 nucleotides: TGTGCCAGCAGCCCGGCGGGCAGCCTCATATATTTT. Translated, it gives CASSPAGSLIYF.

The chain recombines TRBV6-5 with TRBJ2-1; D gene uncertain. Trimming stripped 2 bases from V and 11 bases from J, with 10 bases between. The CDR3 covers 12 residues. Germline lookup yields CDR1 MNHEY and CDR2 SVGAGI. CDR3 region: CASSYLEPKQFF. CDR3 in DNA: TGTGCCAGCAGTTACCTTGAGCCTAAGCAGTTCTTC.

The V gene is TRBV5-1, the J gene TRBJ2-2; D is ambiguous. CDR3 length equals 13 residues. Germline CDR1 and CDR2: SGHRS and YFSETQ. Trimming left V 5 bases short and J 8 bases short, with 13 bases between. The CDR3 bases are TGCGCCAGCAGTGTGGTGTCTCAAGGGGAGCTGTTTTTT. This translates into CASSVVSQGELFF.

This chain uses TRBV4-1 with TRBJ1-4; 8 bases are shared with TRBD1. This CDR3 has 13 residues. J lost 4 bases, V lost 8 bases, and 3 bases had no gene match. Germline-derived CDR1 and CDR2 are MGHRA and YSYEKL. The CDR3 spells CASSGQVNEKLFF. The CDR3 nucleotides read TGCGCCAGCTCGGGACAGGTTAATGAAAAACTGTTTTTT.

This chain connects TRBV5-1 to TRBJ2-5, with TRBD1 as a possible D gene (6 bases). The CDR3 has 13 residues. The V end was cut by 4 bases, the J end by 2 bases, with 9 bases between. Germline V gene sequence: CDR1 SGHRS, CDR2 YFSETQ. The CDR3 DNA follows: TGCGCCAGCAGCGTGCAGGGGCAAGAGACCCAGTACTTC. It encodes CASSVQGQETQYF.

The chain has TRBV27 and TRBJ1-5; D unresolved. The CDR3 totals 14 residues. CDR1 is MNHEY, CDR2 SMNVEV, per germline (reference sequence). V was clipped by 3 bases and J by 7 bases, with 13 bases between them. CDR3 bases: TGTGCCAGCAGTTTGGGGTACGCCAGCCAGCCCCAGCATTTT. Translated, it gives CASSLGYASQPQHF.

J is TRBJ2-1 and V is TRBV28; 8 bases line up with TRBD2. J gave up 3 bases and V 5 bases, and 9 bases lay outside the gene matches. The germline CDR1 and CDR2 sequences are MDHEN and SYDVKM. There are 16 residues in the CDR3. CDR3: CASSMDGGANYNEQFF. CDR3 nucleotides: TGTGCCAGCAGTATGGACGGGGGGGCAAACTACAATGAGCAGTTCTTC. Using reference TRBV28 and TRBJ2-1 for the parts outside the CDR3, the full variable domain is DVKVTQSSRYLVKRTGEKVFLECVQDMDHENMFWYRQDPGLGLRLIYFSYDVKMKEKGDIPEGYSVSREKKERFSLILESASTNQTSMYLCASSMDGGANYNEQFFGPGTRLTVL.

The V and J genes are TRBV29-1 and TRBJ2-1; 15 positions match TRBD2. Trimming took 0 bases from V and 7 from J; bases not matched to a gene: 13. CDR1 is SQVTM and CDR2 is ANQGSEA in the germline V gene. The CDR3 consists of 19 residues. CDR3 sequence (DNA): TGCAGCGTTGAAGATCAGGACAGGGTAGGGACTAGCGGGGGGAATGAGCAGTTCTTC. This encodes CSVEDQDRVGTSGGNEQFF.

This rearrangement joins TRBV5-1 to TRBJ2-7; D ambiguous. The CDR3 has 12 amino acids. Germline CDR1 reads SGHRS; CDR2 reads YFSETQ. V lost 4 bases, J lost 6 bases, and 11 bases lay in between. The CDR3 here is CASSLDGVEQYF. The CDR3 region has the DNA TGCGCCAGCAGCCTGGATGGGGTCGAGCAGTACTTC.

This chain uses TRBV15 with TRBJ2-1, with D perhaps given as TRBD1 or TRBD2 (6 bases each). Germline values: CDR1 LNHNV, CDR2 YYDKDF (reference sequence). The V end was cut by 0 bases, the J end by 6 bases, with 30 bases between. This CDR3 contains 21 residues. DNA of the CDR3: TGTGCCACCAGCAGAGATCCGAACCCTTTACAGGGACTGGATAGTAGCAATGAGCAGTTCTTC. It codes for CATSRDPNPLQGLDSSNEQFF.